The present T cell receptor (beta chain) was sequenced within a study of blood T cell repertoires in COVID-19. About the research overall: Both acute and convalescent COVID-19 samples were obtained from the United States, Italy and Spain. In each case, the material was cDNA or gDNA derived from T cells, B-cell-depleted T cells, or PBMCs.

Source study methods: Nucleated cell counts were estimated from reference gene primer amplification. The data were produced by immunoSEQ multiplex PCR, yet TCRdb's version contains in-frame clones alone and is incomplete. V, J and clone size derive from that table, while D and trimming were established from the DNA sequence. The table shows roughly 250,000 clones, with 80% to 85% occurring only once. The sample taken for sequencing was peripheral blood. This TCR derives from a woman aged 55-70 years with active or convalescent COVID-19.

The CDR3 reads CASSQEGGHIYEQYF. The CDR3 nucleotides are TGTGCCAGCAGCCAAGAAGGGGGACACATCTACGAGCAGTACTTC. The V gene is TRBV3-1 (or the pseudogene TRBV3-2), the J gene TRBJ2-7; weak D call: TRBD1 (6 bases). Trimming cost V 0 bases and J 3 bases, with 12 bases left between them. Germline V gene sequence: CDR1 LGHDT, CDR2 YNNKEL (reference sequence). CDR3 length: 15 residues.